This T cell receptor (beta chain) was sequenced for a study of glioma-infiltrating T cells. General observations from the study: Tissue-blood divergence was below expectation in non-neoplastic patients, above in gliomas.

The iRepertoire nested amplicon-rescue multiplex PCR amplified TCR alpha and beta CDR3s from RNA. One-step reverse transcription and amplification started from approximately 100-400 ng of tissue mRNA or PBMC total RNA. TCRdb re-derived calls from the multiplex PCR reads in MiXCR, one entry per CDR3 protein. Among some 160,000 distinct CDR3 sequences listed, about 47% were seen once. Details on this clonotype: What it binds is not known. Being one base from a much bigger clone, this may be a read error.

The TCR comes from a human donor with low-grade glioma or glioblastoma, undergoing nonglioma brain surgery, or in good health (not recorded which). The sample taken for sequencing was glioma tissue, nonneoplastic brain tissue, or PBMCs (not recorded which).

The chain's CDR3 is CASRFGGANSPLHF. DNA of the CDR3: TGTGCCAGCAGATTTGGGGGGGCTAATTCACCCCTCCACTTT. This chain connects TRBV7-9 to TRBJ1-6; TRBD1 might be the D (6 bases). CDR3 size: 14 residues. Trimming stripped 6 bases from V and 6 bases from J, with 12 bases between. Germline V CDR1 and CDR2: SEHNR, FQNEAQ (reference sequence).